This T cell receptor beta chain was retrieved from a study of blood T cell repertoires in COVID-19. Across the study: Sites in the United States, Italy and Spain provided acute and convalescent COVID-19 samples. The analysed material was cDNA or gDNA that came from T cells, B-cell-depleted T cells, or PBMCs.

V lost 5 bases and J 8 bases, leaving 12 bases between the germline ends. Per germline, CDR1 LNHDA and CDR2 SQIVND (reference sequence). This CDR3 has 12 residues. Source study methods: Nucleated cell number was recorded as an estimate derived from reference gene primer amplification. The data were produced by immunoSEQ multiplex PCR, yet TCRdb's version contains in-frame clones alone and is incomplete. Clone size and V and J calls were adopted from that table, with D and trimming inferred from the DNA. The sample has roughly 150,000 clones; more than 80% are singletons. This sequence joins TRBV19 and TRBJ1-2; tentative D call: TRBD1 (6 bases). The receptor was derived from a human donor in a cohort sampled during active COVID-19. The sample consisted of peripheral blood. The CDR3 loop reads CASSVTGSGYTF. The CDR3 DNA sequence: TGTGCCAGTAGTGTAACAGGGAGCGGCTACACCTTC.